Shown below are 11 T cell receptor beta chains from a single sample sequenced in a study of blood T cell repertoires in COVID-19 (TCRdb year 2020). Library method: the immunoSEQ multiplex PCR assay. The immuneACCESS repertoire file appears here via TCRdb, limited to in-frame rearrangements. These files lack a portion of the clones; in checked studies, under half of the deficit traces to unresolved V genes, and the cause of the others is not known. The sample includes fewer than 150,000 clones, with 75% to 90% observed a single time. 4.3% of the sample comes from the top ten. The sequenced sample consisted of peripheral blood. These receptor sequences come from a human donor in a cohort sampled during active COVID-19.

V is TRBV5-1 and J is TRBJ1-4; TRBD1 might be the D (5 bases). V was shortened by 4 bases and J by 8 bases, with 15 bases between the two germline ends. The CDR3 covers 14 residues. The germline gives CDR1 SGHRS, CDR2 YFSETQ. CDR3 residues: CASSRTGRDEKLFF. The CDR3 nucleotides are TGCGCCAGCAGCCGGACGGGGAGGGACGAAAAACTGTTTTTT.

The chain joins TRBV5-6 to TRBJ1-1; TRBD1 is a possible D gene (5 bases). The CDR3 is made up of 14 amino acids. V lost 0 bases to trimming and J lost 5 bases, with 11 bases between them. Germline V gives CDR1 SGHDT, CDR2 YYEEEE. The CDR3 DNA sequence: TGTGCCAGCAGCTTGGCCCAGGGTCTAACTGAAGCTTTCTTT. It is translated as CASSLAQGLTEAFF.

Comments on this clone: In the same sample, other DNA sequences code for this CDR3. The V and J genes are TRBV4-1 and TRBJ1-1; D uncertain. The germline V gene has CDR1 MGHRA and CDR2 YSYEKL. This CDR3 region has 14 residues. V lost 0 bases to trimming and J lost 2 bases, with 7 bases between them. The CDR3 region has the DNA TGCGCCAGCAGCCAAGATCCGGGTAACACTGAAGCTTTCTTT. Protein product: CASSQDPGNTEAFF.

The CDR3 DNA reads as TGTGCCAGCAGTCCCTACCGGGGGGCGCCGGACTATGGCTACACCTTC. Translation: CASSPYRGAPDYGYTF. The chain uses TRBV27 and TRBJ1-2, with TRBD1 as a possible D gene (6 bases). The CDR3 totals 16 residues. Germline assignment: CDR1 MNHEY and CDR2 SMNVEV (reference sequence). Trimming pared 5 bases from V and 3 bases from J, leaving 19 bases between.

This chain connects TRBV11-3 to TRBJ1-4, with 8 bases that match TRBD1. The CDR3 spans 17 residues. J was trimmed by 1 base and V by 4 bases; bases with no gene match: 8. Germline lookup yields CDR1 SGHNT and CDR2 YENEEA. The chain's CDR3 is CASSYRLGQGTNEKLFF. CDR3 in DNA: TGTGCCAGCAGCTATCGACTCGGACAGGGAACTAATGAAAAACTGTTTTTT.

There are a few counts of this clone. V gene TRBV9 combines with J gene TRBJ2-7; D call uncertain. The V gene lost 1 base and the J gene lost 6 bases, with 14 bases spanning the gap. Germline values: CDR1 SGDLS, CDR2 YYNGEE. The CDR3 contains 14 residues. The DNA for the CDR3 is TGTGCCAGCAGCGTACGAGAAAGCCTCGGCGAGCAGTACTTC. As protein: CASSVRESLGEQYF.

The gene calls are TRBV15 and TRBJ2-3, with 9 bases that match TRBD1. From germline, CDR1 is LNHNV and CDR2 YYDKDF (reference sequence). V was pared by 11 bases and J by 6 bases, with 12 bases of the junction left unmatched. This CDR3 comprises 14 residues. CDR3: CAFRTGEQGDTQYF. The CDR3 nucleotides read TGTGCCTTCCGGACAGGGGAGCAGGGGGATACGCAGTATTTT.

This clone has just one count. The chain uses TRBV14 and TRBJ1-1; tentative D call: TRBD1 (5 bases). Between the trimmed V and J ends, which lost 5 bases and 0 bases, there was a span of 7 bases. This CDR3 has 13 amino acids. CDR1 SGHDN and CDR2 FVKESK come from the germline V gene. CDR3 protein: CASSWDLNTEAFF. The CDR3 bases are TGTGCCAGCAGCTGGGACTTGAACACTGAAGCTTTCTTT.

This chain links TRBV12-3 or TRBV12-4 with TRBJ2-2; tentatively, D is TRBD1 (6 bases). This CDR3 is built from 12 residues. Trimming left V 5 bases short and J 9 bases short, with 10 bases between. The CDR3 sequence is CASSGGRRELFF. The CDR3 DNA reads TGTGCCAGCAGTGGGGGCCGCCGGGAGCTGTTTTTT.

The chain recombines TRBV5-6 with TRBJ2-7; 8 nucleotides match TRBD1. The CDR3 has 13 residues. The germline V gene has CDR1 SGHDT and CDR2 YYEEEE. The V gene end was trimmed by 5 bases and the J gene end by 10 bases; junction bases not matched to a gene: 11. The chain's CDR3 is CASSYRQGPTQYV. The CDR3, as DNA: TGTGCCAGCAGTTACCGACAGGGGCCAACCCAGTACGTC.

This chain connects TRBV19 to TRBJ1-3, with TRBD1 as a possible D gene (6 bases). The germline V gene has CDR1 LNHDA and CDR2 SQIVND (reference sequence). With 8 bases removed from V and 1 base from J, the gap between germline ends came to 9 bases. CDR3 size: 13 residues. This chain's CDR3 is CASSGQSGNTIYF. CDR3 DNA: TGTGCCAGTTCAGGACAGTCTGGAAACACCATATATTTT.